The next 14 T cell receptor beta chains were all read from a single sample in a study of cytomegalovirus exposure and HLA in healthy donors. Primers for the PCR totalled 60 Vbeta and 13 Jbeta. Measured with immunoSEQ multiplex PCR; TCRdb has only the in-frame clones, and not every one. The table records approximately 76,000 clones, 65% to 85% of them present only once. The sequenced sample consisted of PBMCs. These receptor sequences come from a middle-aged woman in good health and CMV-seropositive.

The CDR3 loop is CATSRGTGSFQPQHF. DNA for the CDR3: TGTGCCACCAGCCGAGGGACAGGGTCGTTTCAGCCCCAGCATTTT. The chain combines TRBV15 with TRBJ1-5; 9 nucleotides align to TRBD1. V gave up 5 bases and J gave up 6 bases; unmatched junction bases: 8. CDR1 is LNHNV and CDR2 is YYDKDF in the germline V gene (reference sequence). CDR3 length equals 15 residues.

This chain links TRBV5-4 with TRBJ2-5; 9 bases map to TRBD2. Losses at the gene ends were 2 bases for V and 2 bases for J; bases not matched to a gene: 1. Looked up from germline, CDR1 is SGHNT and CDR2 is YYREEE (reference sequence). The CDR3 contains 14 residues. CDR3 coding DNA: TGTGCCAGCAGCTTTACTAGCGGGCAAGAGACCCAGTACTTC. Protein sequence: CASSFTSGQETQYF.

The genes are TRBV7-2 and TRBJ2-5; 9 positions match TRBD2. The CDR3 loop spans 16 amino acids. V trimming: 6 bases; J trimming: 0 bases; junction bases outside the gene matches: 8. Germline V lookup: CDR1 SGHTA, CDR2 FQGNSA. CDR3 DNA sequence: TGTGCCAGCAGTCTAGCGGGACTAACCAACCAAGAGACCCAGTACTTC. Translating gives CASSLAGLTNQETQYF.

This rearrangement joins TRBV10-3 to TRBJ2-5; D unclear. Germline values: CDR1 ENHRY, CDR2 SYGVKD. This CDR3 spans 11 amino acids. Trimming pared 3 bases from V and 3 bases from J, leaving 2 bases between. The CDR3 spells CAISDKETQYF. Written as DNA, the CDR3 is TGTGCCATCAGTGACAAAGAGACCCAGTACTTC.

V and J are TRBV25-1 and TRBJ1-1; TRBD1 aligns across 10 bases. The CDR3 spans 14 residues. Germline loops: CDR1 MGHDK, CDR2 SYGVNS. J lost 4 bases, V lost 8 bases, and 7 bases had no gene match. This chain's CDR3 is CASVGTGVGTEAFF. Written as DNA, the CDR3 is TGTGCCAGCGTCGGGACAGGGGTTGGCACTGAAGCTTTCTTT.

This chain uses TRBV28 with TRBJ2-1; possible D gene TRBD2, 6 bases. Germline assignment: CDR1 MDHEN and CDR2 SYDVKM. The CDR3 length is 15 residues. V lost 5 bases and J lost 0, with 11 bases in between. The CDR3 DNA reads TGTGCCAGCAGTCCCGACGGGAGCTCCTACAATGAGCAGTTCTTC. This gives the protein CASSPDGSSYNEQFF.

The chain is built from TRBV7-9 and TRBJ2-2; D gene uncertain. With 5 bases removed from V and 4 bases from J, the gap between germline ends came to 8 bases. The CDR3 has 13 amino acids. CDR1 and CDR2 (germline): SEHNR, FQNEAQ (reference sequence). CDR3 residues: CASSDSATGELFF. The CDR3 bases are TGTGCCAGCAGCGACTCAGCCACCGGGGAGCTGTTTTTT.

This clone occurred a few times. V gene TRBV5-6 combines with J gene TRBJ2-5; 8 positions match TRBD2. The length of the CDR3 is 17 residues. Germline V gene lookup returns CDR1 SGHDT and CDR2 YYEEEE. The J segment lost 5 bases and the V segment lost 3 bases, leaving 15 bases of the junction unmatched. The CDR3 DNA is TGTGCCAGCAGCTACAGCGGGAGAGGACTGGCGGGGGAGACCCAGTACTTC. It is translated as CASSYSGRGLAGETQYF.

This clone appeared a single time. The chain employs TRBV10-1 and TRBJ2-3; maybe TRBD1 (6 bases). Trimming cost V 5 bases and J 4 bases, with 19 bases left between them. This CDR3 spans 16 amino acids. Germline CDR1 and CDR2: WNHNN and SYGVQD (reference sequence). The CDR3 protein is CASSRKNGDTSDTQYF. In DNA, the CDR3 is TGCGCCAGCAGTAGAAAAAACGGGGACACATCAGATACGCAGTATTTT.

This clone was observed a few times. As DNA, the CDR3 is TGTGCCAGCGGAGGTCGCAATCAGCCCCAGCATTTT. Its translation: CASGGRNQPQHF. J is TRBJ1-5 and V is TRBV28; no firm D call. Germline V lookup: CDR1 MDHEN, CDR2 SYDVKM. V lost 8 bases and J lost 2, with 7 bases in between. This CDR3 is built from 12 residues.

The chain carries TRBV19 and TRBJ1-1; no reliable D call. The CDR3 length is 9 residues. V was pared by 5 bases and J by 8 bases, with 3 bases between. From germline, CDR1 is LNHDA and CDR2 SQIVND (reference sequence). The CDR3 sequence is CASSSEAFF. CDR3 nucleotides: TGTGCCAGTAGTTCGGAAGCTTTCTTT.

The chain employs TRBV19 and TRBJ2-7; 8 positions agree with TRBD1. Germline loops: CDR1 LNHDA, CDR2 SQIVND (reference sequence). The CDR3 covers 15 residues. The ends lost 6 bases at V and 2 bases at J; junction bases unmatched: 9. The CDR3 sequence: CASRRSQGVPYEQYF. The CDR3 DNA reads TGTGCCAGTAGACGCTCACAGGGGGTCCCCTACGAGCAGTACTTC.

V gene TRBV5-8 combines with J gene TRBJ1-1; D is uncertain. The CDR3 extends over 13 amino acids. The V gene's germline CDR1 is SGHTS and CDR2 YDEGEE. Trimming shortened V by 2 bases and J by 1 base, and 6 bases separated the two germline ends. The CDR3 reads CASSLERNTEAFF. The CDR3 DNA follows: TGTGCCAGCAGCTTAGAGAGGAACACTGAAGCTTTCTTT.

The chain carries TRBV18 and TRBJ1-1; TRBD1 matches at 8 bases. The V gene end was trimmed by 4 bases and the J gene end by 11 bases; junction bases not matched to a gene: 3. This CDR3 has 11 residues. The germline V gene encodes CDR1 KGHSH and CDR2 LQKENI. CDR3 coding DNA: TGTGCCAGCTCACAACAGGGGGATGCTTTCTTT. It encodes CASSQQGDAFF. Complete variable domain (other parts from reference TRBV18 and TRBJ1-1): NAGVMQNPRHLVRRRGQEARLRCSPMKGHSHVYWYRQLPEEGLKFMVYLQKENIIDESGMPKERFSAEFPKEGPSILRIQQVVRGDSAAYFCASSQQGDAFFGQGTRLTVV.